This TCR beta chain was recorded in a study of shared clonotypes between healthy human individuals. The V end was cut by 5 bases, the J end by 4 bases, with 17 bases between. CDR1 and CDR2 (germline): SGHAT, FQNNGV. The CDR3 extends over 15 amino acids. The repertoire was sequenced with immunoSEQ multiplex PCR; TCRdb's copy has only in-frame clones and lacks some. The sample has more than 2,000,000 clones; about 92% are singletons. The sequencing input was naive CD4+ T cells sorted from blood. The subset denotes: CD45RA+ positively selected. The J gene is TRBJ1-2, the V gene TRBV11-2, with a possible D match to TRBD1 (6 bases). The TCR originated in a man between 18 and 35 years old in good health. In DNA, the CDR3 is TGTGCCAGCAGCCGGGGGGCAGGGGACCCCTATGGCTACACCTTC. It codes for CASSRGAGDPYGYTF.